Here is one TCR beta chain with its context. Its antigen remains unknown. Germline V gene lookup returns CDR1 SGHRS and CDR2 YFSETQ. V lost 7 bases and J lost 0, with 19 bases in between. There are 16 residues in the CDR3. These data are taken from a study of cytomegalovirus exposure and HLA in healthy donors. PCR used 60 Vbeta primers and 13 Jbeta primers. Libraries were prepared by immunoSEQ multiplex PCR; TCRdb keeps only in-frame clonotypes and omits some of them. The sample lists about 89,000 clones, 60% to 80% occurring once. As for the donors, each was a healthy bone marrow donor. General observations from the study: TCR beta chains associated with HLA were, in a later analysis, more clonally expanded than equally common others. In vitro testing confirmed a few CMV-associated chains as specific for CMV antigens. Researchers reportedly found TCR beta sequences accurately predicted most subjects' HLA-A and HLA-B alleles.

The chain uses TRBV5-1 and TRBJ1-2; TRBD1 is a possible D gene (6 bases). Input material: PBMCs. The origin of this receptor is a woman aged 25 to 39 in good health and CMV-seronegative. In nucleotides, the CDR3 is TGCGCCAGCCACCCGGGACAACTGACTTCTAACTATGGCTACACCTTC. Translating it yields CASHPGQLTSNYGYTF.